This T cell receptor (beta chain) came from a study of OX40 agonist ivuxolimab in advanced cancers. For context, the study as a whole: Ivuxolimab was a fully human IgG2 agonistic monoclonal antibody targeting the costimulatory receptor OX40 (CD134). Intravenous ivuxolimab was administered to patients every 2 weeks at six dose levels: 0.01, 0.1, 0.3, 1.5, 3 and 10 mg/kg. Among the 50 to 55 dose-escalation patients, some 19 had hepatocellular carcinoma, about 15 melanoma, 9 renal cell carcinoma and 9 head and neck cancer. In the dose-escalation cohort, 82.7% of patients were male, and the mean age was around 60 years, with a range of roughly 20 to 85. Prior anti-PD-1, anti-PD-L1 or anti-CTLA-4 therapy was permitted, and checkpoint inhibitors had been received by less than 45% of dose-escalation patients. Partial responses were achieved by three dose-escalation patients, of whom one had hepatocellular carcinoma and two had cutaneous melanoma. The point of sequencing TCRbeta in the periphery was to test whether ivuxolimab changed TCR sequence diversity and drove clonal T-cell expansion. The paper covers the monotherapy dose-escalation part of the phase I ivuxolimab trial, which included N ≈ 54 patients. Here is what the overall study found, with its caveats: At doses of 0.1 to 3.0 mg/kg, clonal expansion of both CD4+ and CD8+ T cells in blood was seen between baseline and week 6. In partial responders in the 0.1-3.0 mg/kg groups, normalized peripheral clonal expansion was found to be among the lowest, especially among CD8+ T cells. After ivuxolimab, expanded clones were on average more numerous among CD8+ T cells than among CD4+ T cells. Low levels of normalized T-cell clonal expansion were also shown by some nonresponding patients. Antigen specificity was not determined for the clonally expanded peripheral T cells.

A remark on this clone: No antigen is known for it. No per-base quality is available; no much larger clone lies one base away.

The junction shows trimming of 6 bases on V and 8 bases on J, plus 13 bases between the germline ends. According to the germline V gene (reference sequence), CDR1 reads MNHEY and CDR2 reads SMNVEV. The CDR3 covers 12 residues, taking in both the cysteine and the phenylalanine. Here the CDR3 DNA is all that survives: 36 bases in frame from base 1. For sequencing of the TCRbeta CDR3 region, genomic DNA was extracted from the sorted cells. The immunoSEQ Assay was used for sequencing of TCRbeta CDR3 regions. TCRdb carries this immuneACCESS record with in-frame sequences only. Its versions omit some clonotypes, under half of them owing to an unresolved V gene in the studies checked, with the rest unexplained. Present in this sample are tens of thousands of clones, 88% of which were seen just once. The biggest ten clones account for 56% of the sample. The trial excluded patients who had a history of autoimmune disease or who were on systemic immunosuppression. Peripheral blood for TCR sequencing was drawn from every dose cohort at baseline, at cycle 4 day 1 and at cycle 7 day 1. The samples were taken from a phase I, first-in-human, multicenter, open-label dose-escalation trial of ivuxolimab. Adults with locally advanced or metastatic melanoma, renal cell, hepatocellular, or head and neck squamous cell carcinoma were enrolled in the trial. Before TCR sequencing, CD4+ T cells and CD8+ T cells from peripheral blood were sorted into separate populations.

The source material was CD4+ or CD8+ T cells sorted from blood, sampled in a trial of the OX40 agonist ivuxolimab. The TCR sequence derives from an adult with an advanced solid tumor such as melanoma, head and neck, liver or kidney cancer. The sequence is built from TRBV27 and TRBJ1-2, with TRBD1 as a weak D call on 6 bases. The CDR3 reads CASSDGTRGYTF. In nucleotides, the sequence is TGTGCCAGCAGCGACGGGACACGCGGCTACACCTTC.